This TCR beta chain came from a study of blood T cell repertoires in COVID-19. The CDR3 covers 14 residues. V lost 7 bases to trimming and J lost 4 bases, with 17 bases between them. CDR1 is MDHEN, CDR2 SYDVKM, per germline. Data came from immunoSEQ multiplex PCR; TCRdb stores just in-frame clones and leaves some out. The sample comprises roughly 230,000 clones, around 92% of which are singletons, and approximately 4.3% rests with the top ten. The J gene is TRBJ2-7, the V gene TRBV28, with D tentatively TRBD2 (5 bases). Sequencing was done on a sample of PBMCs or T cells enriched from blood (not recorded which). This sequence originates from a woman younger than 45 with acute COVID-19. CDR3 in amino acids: CASNRPGNEYEQYF. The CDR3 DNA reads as TGTGCCAGCAATCGCCCGGGGAATGAGTACGAGCAGTACTTC.